These T cell receptor beta chains were read from a single sample in a study of vaccination and CD4 T cells after COVID-19. TCRdb re-analysed the PCR reads in MiXCR, keeping a single row per CDR3 protein. Of fewer than 7,500 distinct CDR3 sequences detected, about 17% appear once; the ten largest clones hold around 20%. Antigen specificity for these receptors is unknown. The sample was CD4+ T cells from blood, cultured in vitro. These receptors were collected from a human donor who had recovered from COVID-19. Both conserved end residues are part of each CDR3. D genes are given only for firm matches. Size is omitted from some rows. Given values are once, few, many or a class for expanded clones.

d_gene	v_gene	abundance	j_gene	CDR3aa	CDR3nt
TRBD2	TRBV25-1	NA	TRBJ2-3	CATALLAGATDTQYF	TGTGCCACCGCCCTACTAGCGGGAGCCACAGATACGCAGTATTTT
NA	TRBV7-2	few	TRBJ2-7	CASSLTPQAPYEQYF	TGTGCCAGCAGCTTAACTCCGCAGGCACCCTACGAGCAGTACTTC
NA	TRBV11-2	medium-sized	TRBJ1-2	CASSPIVTRHGYTF	TGTGCCAGCAGCCCTATTGTAACGCGGCATGGCTACACCTTC
TRBD1	TRBV5-4	NA	TRBJ1-6	CASSAGQEGVLNSPLHF	TGTGCCAGCAGCGCGGGACAGGAGGGGGTATTGAATTCACCCCTCCACTTT
TRBD2	TRBV6-1	few	TRBJ2-7	CASSPVGSGSYEQYF	TGTGCCAGCAGCCCGGTGGGTAGCGGGAGCTACGAGCAGTACTTC
NA	TRBV27	medium-sized	TRBJ2-4	CASRGFDKNIQYF	TGTGCCAGCAGGGGTTTTGACAAAAACATTCAGTACTTC
NA	TRBV7-3	medium-sized	TRBJ1-2	CASSQQVGNYGYTF	TGTGCCAGCAGCCAACAGGTTGGGAACTATGGCTACACCTTC
NA	TRBV24-1	medium-sized	TRBJ1-2	CATSGGPKQDYGYTF	TGTGCCACCAGTGGAGGGCCGAAGCAGGACTATGGCTACACCTTC
NA	TRBV20-1	medium-sized	TRBJ1-2	CSAREGGSGTLYRYGYTF	TGCAGTGCTAGAGAGGGGGGGTCAGGGACCTTATACCGATATGGCTACACCTTC
NA	TRBV12-3/TRBV12-4	NA	TRBJ2-7	CASSLGEGYEQYF	TGTGCCAGCAGTTTAGGGGAAGGATACGAGCAGTACTTC
NA	TRBV29-1	few	TRBJ1-1	CSVLRGTEAFF	TGCAGCGTTTTACGTGGCACTGAAGCTTTCTTT
NA	TRBV10-3	medium-sized	TRBJ2-1	CAISESPGDEQFF	TGTGCCATCAGTGAGTCCCCGGGAGATGAGCAGTTCTTC
NA	TRBV27	medium-sized	TRBJ1-5	CATGDPSRNQPQHF	TGTGCCACGGGGGACCCCTCCCGCAATCAGCCCCAGCATTTT
TRBD1	TRBV6-1	NA	TRBJ2-2	CASSLRTGRGTGELFF	TGTGCCAGCAGTCTGCGGACAGGCCGAGGTACCGGGGAGCTGTTTTTT
TRBD1	TRBV5-4	few	TRBJ1-1	CASSSQGAVTEAFF	TGTGCCAGCAGCTCTCAGGGGGCAGTCACTGAAGCTTTCTTT
TRBD2	TRBV4-1	few	TRBJ2-7	CASSQGSGSLYEQYF	TGCGCCAGCAGCCAAGGAAGCGGGAGCTTATACGAGCAGTACTTC
NA	TRBV20-1	NA	TRBJ2-5	CSARELGFGTQYF	TGCAGTGCTAGAGAGTTGGGGTTTGGGACCCAGTACTTC
NA	TRBV1	few	TRBJ2-1	CTSSPDGFHNEQFF	TGCACCAGCAGCCCCGACGGGTTCCACAATGAGCAGTTCTTC
NA	TRBV2	few	TRBJ2-1	CASNLRDSGNEQFF	TGTGCCAGCAATTTACGGGACTCGGGCAATGAGCAGTTCTTC
TRBD2	TRBV20-1	NA	TRBJ2-1	CSARDLLTSGRWNEQFF	TGCAGTGCTAGAGATTTACTAACTAGCGGGCGATGGAATGAGCAGTTCTTC
NA	TRBV5-6	once	TRBJ2-5	CASSLYKSQETQYF	TGTGCCAGCAGCTTGTACAAATCCCAAGAGACCCAGTACTTC
TRBD2	TRBV7-8	once	TRBJ2-1	CASNIREGGEQFF	TGTGCCAGCAACATCCGGGAGGGAGGTGAGCAGTTCTTC
NA	TRBV4-3	NA	TRBJ2-2	CASSQQVGTLAGELFF	TGCGCCAGCAGCCAGCAGGTGGGGACCTTGGCCGGGGAGCTGTTTTTT
NA	TRBV7-9	NA	TRBJ2-2	CASSPSGGARGTGELFF	TGTGCCAGCAGCCCGTCTGGGGGGGCTCGAGGCACCGGGGAGCTGTTTTTT
NA	TRBV2	NA	TRBJ1-5	CASRRSPRGNQPQHF	TGTGCCAGCAGGAGGTCCCCTCGGGGCAATCAGCCCCAGCATTTT
TRBD2	TRBV6-1	medium-sized	TRBJ2-5	CASTPAGAGETQYF	TGTGCCAGCACCCCTGCGGGAGCGGGGGAGACCCAGTACTTC
TRBD2	TRBV30	NA	TRBJ2-5	CVGGAGETQYF	TGTGTCGGGGGGGCCGGTGAGACCCAGTACTTC
NA	TRBV7-3	NA	TRBJ1-1	CASSLIPGYTEAFF	TGTGCCAGCAGCTTAATACCGGGATACACTGAAGCTTTCTTT